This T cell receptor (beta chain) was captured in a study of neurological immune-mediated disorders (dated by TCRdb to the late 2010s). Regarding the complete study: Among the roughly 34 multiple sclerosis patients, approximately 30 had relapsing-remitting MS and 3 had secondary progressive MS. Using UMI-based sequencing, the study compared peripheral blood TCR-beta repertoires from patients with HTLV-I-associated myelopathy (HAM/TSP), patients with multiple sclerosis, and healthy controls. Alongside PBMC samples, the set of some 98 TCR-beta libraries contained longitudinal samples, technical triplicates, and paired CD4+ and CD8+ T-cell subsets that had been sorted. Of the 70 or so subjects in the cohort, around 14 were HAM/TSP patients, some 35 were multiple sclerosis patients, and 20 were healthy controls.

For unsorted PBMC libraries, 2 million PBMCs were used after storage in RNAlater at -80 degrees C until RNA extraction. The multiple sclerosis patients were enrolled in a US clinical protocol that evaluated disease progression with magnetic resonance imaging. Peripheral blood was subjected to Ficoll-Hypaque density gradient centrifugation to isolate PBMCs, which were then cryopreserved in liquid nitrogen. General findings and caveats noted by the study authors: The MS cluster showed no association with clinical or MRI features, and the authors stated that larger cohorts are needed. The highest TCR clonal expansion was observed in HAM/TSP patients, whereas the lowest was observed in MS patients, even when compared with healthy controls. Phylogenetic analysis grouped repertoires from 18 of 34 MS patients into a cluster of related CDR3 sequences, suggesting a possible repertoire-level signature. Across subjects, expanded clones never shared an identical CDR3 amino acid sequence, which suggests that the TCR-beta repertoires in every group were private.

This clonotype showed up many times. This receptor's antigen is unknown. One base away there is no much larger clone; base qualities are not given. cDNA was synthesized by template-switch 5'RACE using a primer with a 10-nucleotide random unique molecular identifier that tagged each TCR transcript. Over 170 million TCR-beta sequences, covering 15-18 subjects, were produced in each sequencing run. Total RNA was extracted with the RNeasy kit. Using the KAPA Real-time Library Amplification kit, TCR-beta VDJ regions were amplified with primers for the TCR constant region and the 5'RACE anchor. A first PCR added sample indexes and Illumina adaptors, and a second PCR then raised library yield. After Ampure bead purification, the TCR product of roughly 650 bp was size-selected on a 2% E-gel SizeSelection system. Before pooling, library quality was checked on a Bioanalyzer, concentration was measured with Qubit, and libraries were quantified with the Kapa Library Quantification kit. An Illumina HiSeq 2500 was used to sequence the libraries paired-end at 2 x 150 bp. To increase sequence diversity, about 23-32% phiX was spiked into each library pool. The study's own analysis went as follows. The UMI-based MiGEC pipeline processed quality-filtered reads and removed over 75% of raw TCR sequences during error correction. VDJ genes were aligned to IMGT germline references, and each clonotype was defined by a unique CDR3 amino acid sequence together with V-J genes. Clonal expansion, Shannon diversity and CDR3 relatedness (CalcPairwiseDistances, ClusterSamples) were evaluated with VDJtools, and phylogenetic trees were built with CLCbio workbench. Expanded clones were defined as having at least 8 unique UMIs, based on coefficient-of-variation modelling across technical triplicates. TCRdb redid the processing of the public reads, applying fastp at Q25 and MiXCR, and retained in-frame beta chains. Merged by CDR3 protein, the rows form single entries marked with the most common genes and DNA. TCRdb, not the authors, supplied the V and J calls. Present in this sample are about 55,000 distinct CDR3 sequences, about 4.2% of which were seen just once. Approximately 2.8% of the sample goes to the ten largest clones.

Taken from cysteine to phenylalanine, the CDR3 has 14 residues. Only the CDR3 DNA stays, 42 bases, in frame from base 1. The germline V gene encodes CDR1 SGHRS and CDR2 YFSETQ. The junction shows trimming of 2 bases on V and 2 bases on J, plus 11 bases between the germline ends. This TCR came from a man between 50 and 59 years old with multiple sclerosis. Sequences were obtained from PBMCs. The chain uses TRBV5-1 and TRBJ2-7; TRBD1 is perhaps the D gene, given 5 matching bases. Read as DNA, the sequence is TGCGCCAGCAGCTTCGACCTGGGGCCCTACGAGCAGTACTTC. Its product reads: CASSFDLGPYEQYF.